The clone carrying this T cell receptor (beta chain) has just a few counts. Its antigen is still unknown. Other nucleotide sequences from this sample produce the same CDR3. The CDR3 is made up of 14 amino acids. Germline V gene sequence: CDR1 SGHRS, CDR2 YFSETQ. Trimming left V 0 bases short and J 2 bases short, with 7 bases between. The sample is drawn from a study of shared clonotypes between healthy human individuals. The overall study: Aged between 18 and 49, the donors were two women and a few men.

Using immunoSEQ multiplex PCR, the repertoire was profiled, and TCRdb retains in-frame clones only, with some absent. This table has millions of clones, about 92% appearing once. Findings of the study overall: Limited genetic and exposure-history diversity came from having few donors. For naive CD4 cells, approximately 4.7% of clonotypes were shared across a handful of donors. On the whole, naive subsets had larger estimated richness than memory subsets had.

V is TRBV5-1 and J is TRBJ2-3, with D unresolved. The source material was naive CD4+ T cells from PBMCs. Stated subset: CD45RA+ positively selected. The sequence was collected from a man in his late teens or twenties in good health. Some clones in this sample may be carry-over from other donors' samples. The DNA for the CDR3 is TGCGCCAGCAGCTTGGGAGGAATCACAGATACGCAGTATTTT. Its protein is CASSLGGITDTQYF.